Listed below are T cell receptor beta chains from one sample, sequenced in a study of blood T cell repertoires in COVID-19. TCRdb keeps only in-frame clones here, not all; method: immunoSEQ multiplex PCR. The sample has over 15,000 clones, approximately 83% seen once. Sample: peripheral blood. The receptors come from a man in his 70s in a cohort sampled during active COVID-19. CDR3s leave out the opening cysteine and the closing phenylalanine or tryptophan. The size entry is marked missing in some rows and otherwise reads once, few, many or a size class.

>TRBV7-8|TRBJ1-1|NA
ASSLRSLNTEAF
>TRBV6-5|TRBJ1-4|once
ASSYSRESEKLF
>TRBV4-1|TRBJ2-2|NA
ASSQGIRGTGELF
>TRBV9|TRBJ2-7|NA
ASSVAMGQGSEQY
>TRBV27|TRBJ2-7|NA
ATGQGGTYEQY
>TRBV19|TRBJ1-4|NA
ASSISGQSDEKLF
>TRBV30|TRBJ2-7|NA
AWSVGDSRYEQY
>TRBV19|TRBJ2-7|NA
ASRGQGLTYEQY
>TRBV19|TRBJ1-1|NA
ASSTGGQTEAF
>TRBV9|TRBJ2-5|NA
ASSVEPSTGTSGREETQY
>TRBV18|TRBJ2-7|NA
ASSPGTDRYEQY
>TRBV21-1|TRBJ2-7|NA
ASSARWGGPYEQY
>TRBV7-2|TRBJ1-5|NA
ASSLGASGQPQH
>TRBV4-1|TRBJ2-3|NA
ASSKTGTSTDTQY
>TRBV4-1|TRBJ1-1|NA
ASSPVRGTEAF
>TRBV19|TRBJ1-5|NA
ASATGSNQPQH
>TRBV2|TRBJ1-2|NA
ASTREGGGNYGYT
>TRBV4-1|TRBJ2-7|NA
ASSQDGSGRSYEQY
>TRBV5-4|TRBJ2-3|once
ASSPRGGAGDSTDTQY
>TRBV7-2|TRBJ1-1|few
ASQGVRNTEAF
>TRBV28|TRBJ2-7|NA
ASSSSGTSVGEQY
>TRBV28|TRBJ2-3|NA
ASSRLTSGITDTQY
>TRBV5-1|TRBJ2-5|NA
ASSQAGTGGETQY
>TRBV30|TRBJ2-4|NA
AWSVGIAKNIQY